Listed below are T cell receptor beta chains from one sample, sequenced in a study of shared clonotypes between healthy human individuals. The method was immunoSEQ multiplex PCR; TCRdb's version includes in-frame clones alone and lacks a portion of them. The sample lists almost 700,000 clones, about 92% occurring once. The specimen sequenced was naive CD8+ T cells sorted from blood. These TCRs come from a man aged 30 to 39 in good health. The CDR3 runs from the conserved cysteine through the conserved F or W. Each record gives: V gene, J gene, D gene, CDR3 protein. D genes are given only for firm matches.

V gene: TRBV6-5; J gene: TRBJ2-6; D gene: .; CDR3 protein: CASSYSLSGANVLTF
V gene: TRBV10-1; J gene: TRBJ1-2; D gene: TRBD1; CDR3 protein: CASSDGTGDGYTF
V gene: TRBV5-1; J gene: TRBJ2-7; D gene: TRBD2; CDR3 protein: CASSLWGSGSSYEQYF
V gene: TRBV27; J gene: TRBJ2-7; D gene: TRBD2; CDR3 protein: CASSLAGGTYEQYF
V gene: TRBV7-7; J gene: TRBJ2-3; D gene: .; CDR3 protein: CASSLARPETSSPTQYF
V gene: TRBV6-1; J gene: TRBJ1-5; D gene: .; CDR3 protein: CASGKNSNQPQHF
V gene: TRBV19; J gene: TRBJ2-7; D gene: TRBD2; CDR3 protein: CASSPLGTSGVYEQYF
V gene: TRBV7-9; J gene: TRBJ2-7; D gene: TRBD1; CDR3 protein: CASSQRRTGMYEQYF
V gene: TRBV5-1; J gene: TRBJ2-3; D gene: .; CDR3 protein: CASRYGANDRDTQYF
V gene: TRBV7-9; J gene: TRBJ2-5; D gene: .; CDR3 protein: CASSPHSTRETQYF
V gene: TRBV4-1; J gene: TRBJ2-7; D gene: TRBD2; CDR3 protein: CASSQATGLAGGYEQYF
V gene: TRBV7-3; J gene: TRBJ2-7; D gene: .; CDR3 protein: CASSLEGGRYEQYF
V gene: TRBV2; J gene: TRBJ2-5; D gene: TRBD2; CDR3 protein: CASSESLAGAQETQYF
V gene: TRBV4-1; J gene: TRBJ2-3; D gene: TRBD2; CDR3 protein: CASSERLAGVSDTQYF
V gene: TRBV11-2; J gene: TRBJ2-2; D gene: .; CDR3 protein: CASRGKQGKNTGELFF
V gene: TRBV14; J gene: TRBJ2-2; D gene: TRBD2; CDR3 protein: CASSLSGSTGELFF
V gene: TRBV5-5; J gene: TRBJ1-4; D gene: .; CDR3 protein: CASRTGEATNEKLFF
V gene: TRBV29-1; J gene: TRBJ2-1; D gene: TRBD2; CDR3 protein: CSVEEGLAADEQFF
V gene: TRBV28; J gene: TRBJ1-1; D gene: .; CDR3 protein: CASGGTPNTEAFF
V gene: TRBV5-6; J gene: TRBJ2-7; D gene: .; CDR3 protein: CASSPGSGEQYF
V gene: TRBV4-1; J gene: TRBJ2-1; D gene: .; CDR3 protein: CASSHLAEGDINNEQFF
V gene: TRBV27; J gene: TRBJ2-3; D gene: .; CDR3 protein: CASSLYPSTDTQYF
V gene: TRBV11-2; J gene: TRBJ2-7; D gene: .; CDR3 protein: CASSFPGQAYEQYF
V gene: TRBV7-3; J gene: TRBJ2-2; D gene: .; CDR3 protein: CASSSWNTGELFF
V gene: TRBV28; J gene: TRBJ2-7; D gene: .; CDR3 protein: CASSLGVSYEQYF
V gene: TRBV11-2; J gene: TRBJ2-1; D gene: .; CDR3 protein: CASSPTPNEQFF
V gene: TRBV7-5; J gene: TRBJ2-6; D gene: .; CDR3 protein: CARKKVSRQSRANVLTF
V gene: TRBV4-1; J gene: TRBJ2-7; D gene: TRBD1; CDR3 protein: CASSQEPGQGVEQYF
V gene: TRBV4-3; J gene: TRBJ2-7; D gene: TRBD1; CDR3 protein: CASSQDAGGYDEQYF
V gene: TRBV5-6; J gene: TRBJ1-5; D gene: .; CDR3 protein: CASSLSTVRNQPQHF
V gene: TRBV27; J gene: TRBJ1-4; D gene: .; CDR3 protein: CASSLLGVDEKLFF
V gene: TRBV21-1; J gene: TRBJ1-1; D gene: .; CDR3 protein: CASSSGTANTEAFF
V gene: TRBV29-1; J gene: TRBJ1-2; D gene: .; CDR3 protein: CSVEDRKEGANYGYTF
V gene: TRBV30; J gene: TRBJ1-2; D gene: .; CDR3 protein: CAWSGIYGYTF
V gene: TRBV6-4; J gene: TRBJ2-1; D gene: TRBD2; CDR3 protein: CASSDGAGGPPEQFF
V gene: TRBV7-9; J gene: TRBJ1-2; D gene: TRBD1; CDR3 protein: CASSDPGQGNYGYTF
V gene: TRBV10-3; J gene: TRBJ2-7; D gene: TRBD1; CDR3 protein: CAIRGTGSSYEQYF
V gene: TRBV6-5; J gene: TRBJ2-1; D gene: .; CDR3 protein: CASRRLGGLEQFF
V gene: TRBV27; J gene: TRBJ2-2; D gene: .; CDR3 protein: CASGRGFSTGELFF
V gene: TRBV4-3; J gene: TRBJ2-1; D gene: .; CDR3 protein: CASSQVLGTLYNEQFF
V gene: TRBV28; J gene: TRBJ1-4; D gene: TRBD1; CDR3 protein: CASSFYRGTNEKLFF
V gene: TRBV15; J gene: TRBJ2-1; D gene: .; CDR3 protein: CATSTDFFLDNEQFF
V gene: TRBV27; J gene: TRBJ1-1; D gene: .; CDR3 protein: CASSYQGSTEAFF
V gene: TRBV21-1; J gene: TRBJ2-7; D gene: .; CDR3 protein: CASSKAHNLQGAQTYEQYF
V gene: TRBV27; J gene: TRBJ2-7; D gene: TRBD1; CDR3 protein: CASSNRWDRGSHEQYF
V gene: TRBV28; J gene: TRBJ2-7; D gene: .; CDR3 protein: CASSPLGSGDYEQYF
V gene: TRBV6-5; J gene: TRBJ1-5; D gene: .; CDR3 protein: CASSLSGTHQPQHF
V gene: TRBV27; J gene: TRBJ2-7; D gene: .; CDR3 protein: CASSLGRRTYEQYF
V gene: TRBV15; J gene: TRBJ1-5; D gene: .; CDR3 protein: CATSRDFGGQPQHF
V gene: TRBV29-1; J gene: TRBJ2-1; D gene: .; CDR3 protein: CSVEGLRNEQFF
V gene: TRBV6-1; J gene: TRBJ2-2; D gene: TRBD2; CDR3 protein: CASRPPGLVPGELFF
V gene: TRBV4-1; J gene: TRBJ2-3; D gene: TRBD2; CDR3 protein: CASSLSGRGTDTQYF
V gene: TRBV27; J gene: TRBJ2-1; D gene: .; CDR3 protein: CASSYQAPVAQGERQWSYNEQFF
V gene: TRBV18; J gene: TRBJ2-7; D gene: .; CDR3 protein: CASFKDGTYEQYF
V gene: TRBV11-2; J gene: TRBJ2-5; D gene: TRBD2; CDR3 protein: CASSPREGVETQYF
V gene: TRBV4-1; J gene: TRBJ1-5; D gene: .; CDR3 protein: CASSQGGSNQPQHF
V gene: TRBV5-4; J gene: TRBJ2-1; D gene: .; CDR3 protein: CASRLGGGRGEQFF